These 14 T cell receptor beta chains were sequenced from one sample in a study of blood T cells in healthy people across ages. A second PCR of 7 to 11 cycles used a sample-barcoded 5' primer and a J-beta primer mix. In TCRdb, the 5' RACE reads were re-called with MiXCR into one record per CDR3 protein. Among 780,000 or so distinct CDR3 sequences, more than 55% were seen once, and the ten largest hold under 30%. Sequences were obtained from blood. The receptors originated from a man aged 40-49 years in good health.

The J gene is TRBJ2-3, the V gene TRBV11-2; 7 bases agree with TRBD1. The J segment lost 1 base and the V segment lost 3 bases, leaving 4 bases of the junction unmatched. The CDR3 runs 15 residues. Germline CDR1 SGHAT, CDR2 FQNNGV. The CDR3 reads CASSFEGARTDTQYF. In DNA form, the CDR3 reads TGTGCCAGCAGCTTTGAGGGGGCCCGCACAGATACGCAGTATTTT.

This clonotype was observed a few times. The chain links TRBV7-2 to TRBJ2-1; TRBD2 matches at 14 bases. From germline, CDR1 is SGHTA and CDR2 FQGNSA. The V segment lost 6 bases and the J segment 6 bases; nucleotides outside the gene matches: 13. The CDR3 totals 18 residues. CDR3 nucleotides: TGTGCCAGCAGATCGACTAGCGGGAGGGCCGGTACTCCCAATGAGCAGTTCTTC. It encodes CASRSTSGRAGTPNEQFF.

The V call is TRBV4-2, the J call TRBJ2-1; TRBD2 agrees at 9 bases. This CDR3 contains 17 residues. Per germline, CDR1 LGHNA and CDR2 YNFKEQ. V lost 0 bases to trimming and J lost 4 bases; unmatched junction nucleotides: 7. CDR3 region: CASSQDLAGGLYNEQFF. The CDR3 DNA is TGTGCCAGCAGCCAAGATTTGGCGGGGGGGCTTTACAATGAGCAGTTCTTC.

This clonotype has only a few counts. V is TRBV29-1 and J is TRBJ1-2; D unresolved. Germline V gene data show CDR1 as SQVTM and CDR2 as ANQGSEA. V lost 5 bases and J 5 bases, leaving 12 bases between the germline ends. The CDR3 length is 12 residues. The CDR3 sequence: CSVRRPGYGYTF. The CDR3 DNA reads as TGCAGCGTTCGTCGGCCTGGGTATGGCTACACCTTC. Combining the CDR3 with reference TRBV29-1 and TRBJ1-2 gives the whole variable domain SAVISQKPSRDICQRGTSLTIQCQVDSQVTMMFWYRQQPGQSLTLIATANQGSEATYESGFVIDKFPISRPNLTFSTLTVSNMSPEDSSIYLCSVRRPGYGYTFGSGTRLTVV.

The chain couples TRBV20-1 to TRBJ2-7; D is tentatively TRBD1 or TRBD2 (7 bases each). Trimming pared 4 bases from V and 1 base from J, leaving 17 bases between. The V gene's germline CDR1 is DFQATT and CDR2 SNEGSKA (reference sequence). The CDR3 has 15 residues. As DNA, the CDR3 is TGCAGTGCTAAAGATCCCAGGGGGGGTTCCTACGAGCAGTACTTC. Translating it yields CSAKDPRGGSYEQYF.

This chain uses TRBV11-2 with TRBJ2-7; 8 bases fit TRBD2. J lost 3 bases, V lost 7 bases, and 14 bases had no gene match. The CDR3 has 16 residues. Germline V gene sequence: CDR1 SGHAT, CDR2 FQNNGV. The CDR3 sequence: CASNDDATSDRYEQYF. For the CDR3, the DNA is TGTGCCAGCAACGACGATGCGACTAGCGATCGCTACGAGCAGTACTTC.

This chain uses TRBV7-6 with TRBJ2-1, with D unresolved. The CDR3 length is 16 residues. Trimming shortened V by 1 base and J by 8 bases, and 18 bases separated the two germline ends. Germline V gives CDR1 SGHVS, CDR2 FNYEAQ. CDR3 region: CASSLVEGLSYDEQFF. The CDR3 nucleotides are TGTGCCAGCAGCTTAGTAGAAGGGTTAAGTTACGATGAGCAGTTCTTC.

The chain links TRBV20-1 to TRBJ2-3, with 7 nucleotides matching TRBD2. Germline CDR1 DFQATT, CDR2 SNEGSKA (reference sequence). J gave up 6 bases and V 1 base, and 10 bases lay outside the gene matches. CDR3 size: 15 residues. The CDR3 DNA reads TGCAGTGCTAGAGGCCGGGGAGGGTCCTGGGATACGCAGTATTTT. Its translation: CSARGRGGSWDTQYF.

This clonotype was counted ten times or more. Written as DNA, the CDR3 is TGCAGCGTTGCGGCAGGGGGGGATCAGCCCCAGCATTTT. Translation gives CSVAAGGDQPQHF. The chain recombines TRBV29-1 with TRBJ1-5, with 7 bases matching TRBD1. This CDR3 is 13 amino acids long. The germline gives CDR1 SQVTM, CDR2 ANQGSEA. The J segment lost 5 bases and the V segment lost 4 bases, leaving 5 bases of the junction unmatched.

The chain recombines TRBV27 with TRBJ2-5; tentative D call: TRBD1 (6 bases). The CDR3 totals 13 residues. The germline V gene encodes CDR1 MNHEY and CDR2 SMNVEV (reference sequence). Trimming took off 4 bases at V and 5 bases at J, with 11 bases between the two ends. CDR3 region: CASSSLQGETQYF. CDR3 nucleotides: TGTGCCAGCAGTTCGCTCCAGGGGGAGACCCAGTACTTC.

J is TRBJ2-1 and V is TRBV5-1; D tentatively fits TRBD1 or TRBD2 (5 bases each). V was pared by 6 bases and J by 6 bases, with 22 bases between. The CDR3 runs 16 residues. CDR1 is SGHRS, CDR2 YFSETQ, per germline. This CDR3 is CASNSGTALRANEQFF. CDR3 sequence (DNA): TGCGCCAGCAACTCGGGGACCGCACTACGGGCCAATGAGCAGTTCTTC.

This sequence joins TRBV7-2 and TRBJ2-1, with D unresolved. V was cut by 4 bases and J by 1 base, with 14 bases left in between. Germline CDR1 and CDR2: SGHTA and FQGNSA. The CDR3 is 16 amino acids. In DNA, the CDR3 is TGTGCCAGCAGCTCCCCTCCACGTCGGTCCTACAATGAGCAGTTCTTC. It encodes CASSSPPRRSYNEQFF.

The chain has TRBV7-9 and TRBJ2-7; no clear D. Germline V gives CDR1 SEHNR, CDR2 FQNEAQ (reference sequence). The CDR3 is 13 residues long. V lost 3 bases to trimming and J lost 7 bases, with 13 bases between them. For the CDR3, the DNA is TGTGCCAGCAGCTTGAGCACAGTTAATGAGCAGTACTTC. It is translated as CASSLSTVNEQYF.

This clonotype came up a few times. The genes are TRBV20-1 and TRBJ2-7; 9 bases agree with TRBD2. The CDR3 is 13 residues long. V was clipped by 6 bases and J by 5 bases; unmatched bases: 8. Germline V gene data show CDR1 as DFQATT and CDR2 as SNEGSKA (reference sequence). CDR3 in DNA: TGCAGTGCCATCAGCGGGAGGATCAACGAGCAGTACTTC. This codes for CSAISGRINEQYF.